Listed below are T cell receptor beta chains from one sample, sequenced in a study of control samples from healthy donors and cancer patients. Sequencing used immunoSEQ multiplex PCR; TCRdb keeps in-frame clones, though not all of them. The table shows approximately 51,000 clones, with 75% to 85% occurring only once. Sequenced sample: blood. The receptors were gathered from a man between 65 and 79 years old in good health. Each CDR3 is given with its conserved first and last residue. Fields, in order: D gene, clone size, J gene, V gene, CDR3 DNA, CDR3 protein. The D gene is left open where the match is weak. Expanded clones are given a class, and other clones once, few, many or no size at all.

>TRBD1|NA|TRBJ2-5|TRBV11-1
TGTGCCAGCAGCTTAATGACAGGGGGAGAGACCCAGTACTTC
CASSLMTGGETQYF
>NA|NA|TRBJ1-6|TRBV2
TGTGCCAGCAGCCCTAGAAGCTCCTATAATTCACCCCTCCACTTT
CASSPRSSYNSPLHF
>NA|few|TRBJ1-4|TRBV29-1
TGCAGCGTTGAAACAGGTCGTAATGAAAAACTGTTTTTT
CSVETGRNEKLFF
>NA|NA|TRBJ1-6|TRBV18
TGTGCCAGCTCACCGCAAGGACAGATAAATAATTCACCCCTCCACTTT
CASSPQGQINNSPLHF
>NA|NA|TRBJ2-1|TRBV7-8
TGTGCCAGCAGCGCCAGACAGGGGACTAACAATGAGCAGTTCTTC
CASSARQGTNNEQFF
>NA|NA|TRBJ1-1|TRBV12-3/TRBV12-4
TGTGCCAGCAGTTTAATGGCTGAAGCTTTCTTT
CASSLMAEAFF
>TRBD2|NA|TRBJ2-3|TRBV2
TGTGCCAGCAGGGATCGACTAGCGGGTTCCACAGATACGCAGTATTTT
CASRDRLAGSTDTQYF
>NA|few|TRBJ2-1|TRBV5-1
TGCGCCAGCAGCCGTCTCAGTTACAATGAGCAGTTCTTC
CASSRLSYNEQFF
>TRBD2|few|TRBJ2-3|TRBV7-2
TGTGCCAGCAGCCAAATGGGCGGGGGGAACACAGATACGCAGTATTTT
CASSQMGGGNTDTQYF
>NA|NA|TRBJ1-3|TRBV18
TGTGCCAGCTCACCTAACAAGGCTCCAACAGACACCATATATTTT
CASSPNKAPTDTIYF
>NA|NA|TRBJ1-5|TRBV12-3/TRBV12-4
TGTGCCAGCAGTTTGCTGGGCTCCCAGCCCCAGCATTTT
CASSLLGSQPQHF
>TRBD2|NA|TRBJ2-1|TRBV11-1
TGTGCCAGCAGCTCTGGAGCGGGAGAAGGGTTCAATGAGCAGTTCTTC
CASSSGAGEGFNEQFF
>NA|NA|TRBJ2-3|TRBV7-8
TGTGCCAGCAGCCCCGGACCGTTTGTGAGGGATACGCAGTATTTT
CASSPGPFVRDTQYF
>NA|NA|TRBJ2-2|TRBV5-1
TGCGCCAGCAGCTTGGTGGGGGGCGCTGACGGGGAGCTGTTTTTT
CASSLVGGADGELFF
>NA|once|TRBJ2-2|TRBV18
TGTGCCAGCTCACCGCGGGACCCCGGATTGACCCCCGGGGAGCTGTTTTTT
CASSPRDPGLTPGELFF
>TRBD2|NA|TRBJ2-1|TRBV25-1
TGTGCCAGCAGTGAATATGGGACTAGCGGGGGGTACAATGAGCAGTTCTTC
CASSEYGTSGGYNEQFF
>NA|NA|TRBJ1-4|TRBV14
TGTGCCAGCAGTGCTACCTCAGGGCCGACTAATGAAAAACTGTTTTTT
CASSATSGPTNEKLFF
>NA|NA|TRBJ1-2|TRBV14
TGTGCCAGCAGCCCCCGGCCCCAGGTAGACTATGGCTACACCTTC
CASSPRPQVDYGYTF
>NA|NA|TRBJ1-5|TRBV2
TGTGCCAGCAGCGTGGACCGTAATCAGCCCCAGCATTTT
CASSVDRNQPQHF
>TRBD1|NA|TRBJ1-3|TRBV12-3/TRBV12-4
TGTGCCAGCAGTTTAAAGGGACAGGGACATTTT
CASSLKGQGHF
>NA|few|TRBJ2-7|TRBV2
TGTGCCAGCACTCCCGGGGGACCCAAGGAGCAGTACTTC
CASTPGGPKEQYF
>NA|NA|TRBJ2-3|TRBV3-1/TRBV3-2
TGTGCCAGCAGCCCCGACGGTGATACGCAGTATTTT
CASSPDGDTQYF
>NA|NA|TRBJ2-5|TRBV5-1
TGCGCCAGCAGCTTAGTACCCGATAAGACCCAGTACTTC
CASSLVPDKTQYF
>TRBD2|NA|TRBJ2-4|TRBV6-4
TGTGCCACCAAGGGGAGGGGTGCCTTC
CATKGRGAF
>NA|NA|TRBJ2-3|TRBV18
TGTGCCAGCTCACCTCTGCAAGGGCGCACAGATACGCAGTATTTT
CASSPLQGRTDTQYF
>NA|NA|TRBJ1-1|TRBV2
TGTGCCAGCAGTGAATACCTGGGGGCGACTGAAGCTTTCTTT
CASSEYLGATEAFF
>NA|once|TRBJ1-4|TRBV28
TGTGCCAGTTCGACAGCCTTTAATGAAAAACTGTTTTTT
CASSTAFNEKLFF
>TRBD1|NA|TRBJ2-7|TRBV11-2
TGTGCCAGCAGCCCCAGGGGGCTGTCAATGGACGAGCAGTACTTC
CASSPRGLSMDEQYF
>NA|NA|TRBJ2-5|TRBV5-1
TGCGCCAGCAGCCGGACGCGCCAAGAGACCCAGTACTTC
CASSRTRQETQYF
>TRBD1|NA|TRBJ2-2|TRBV28
TGTGCCAGCACCTTATATAGGACAGGGGGCACCGGGGAGCTGTTTTTT
CASTLYRTGGTGELFF
>NA|NA|TRBJ2-5|TRBV11-3
TGTGCCAGCAGCTTAGCACAAGAGACCCAGTACTTC
CASSLAQETQYF
>TRBD1|few|TRBJ1-2|TRBV19
TGTGCCAGCCGGGCAACGGCAGGGGGCGCAAATAGGGGCTACACCTTC
CASRATAGGANRGYTF
>TRBD1|NA|TRBJ2-5|TRBV5-6
TGTGCCAGCAGCTTTGGCAGGGGGCGAAGTGAGACCCAGTACTTC
CASSFGRGRSETQYF
>TRBD2|NA|TRBJ2-2|TRBV18
TGTGCCAGCTCAGACAGTGGCGGCGGGAGACCCGGGGAGCTGTTTTTT
CASSDSGGGRPGELFF
>NA|NA|TRBJ1-1|TRBV19
TGTGCCAGTAGTCCAGGACACCGTGTCGCGGCTTTCTTT
CASSPGHRVAAFF
>TRBD1|few|TRBJ2-7|TRBV5-1
TGCGCCAGCAGCCTCCGGGACAGCTCCTACGAGCAGTACTTC
CASSLRDSSYEQYF
>NA|NA|TRBJ2-3|TRBV28
TGTGCCAGCAGCTCATCCTGGGGGCAGGGTACTTTCACAGATACGCAGTATTTT
CASSSSWGQGTFTDTQYF